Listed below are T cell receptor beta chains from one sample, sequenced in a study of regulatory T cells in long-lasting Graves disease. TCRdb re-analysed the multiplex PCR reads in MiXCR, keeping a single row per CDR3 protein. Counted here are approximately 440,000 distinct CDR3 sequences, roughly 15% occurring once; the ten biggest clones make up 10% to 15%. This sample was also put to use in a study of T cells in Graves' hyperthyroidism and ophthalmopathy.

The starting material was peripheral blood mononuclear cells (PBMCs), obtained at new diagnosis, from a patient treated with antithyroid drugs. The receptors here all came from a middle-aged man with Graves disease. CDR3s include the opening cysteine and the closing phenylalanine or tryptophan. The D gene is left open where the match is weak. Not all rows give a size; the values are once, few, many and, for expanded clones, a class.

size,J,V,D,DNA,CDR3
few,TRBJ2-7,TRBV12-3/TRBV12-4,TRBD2,TGTGCCAGCAGCCTCTATGGGCTAGCGGTATCCTGCGAGCAGTACTTC,CASSLYGLAVSCEQYF
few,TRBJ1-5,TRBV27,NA,TGTGCCAGCAGTTCCTCCCCCGGGGGCAATCAGCCCCAGCATTTT,CASSSSPGGNQPQHF
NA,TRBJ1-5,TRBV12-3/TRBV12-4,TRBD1,TGTGCCAGCAGTTCGGGACAGTTCAATCAGCCCCAGCATTTT,CASSSGQFNQPQHF
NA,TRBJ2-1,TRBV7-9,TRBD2,TGTGCCAGCAACTTAGCGGGAGGGCCTTATGAGCAGTTCTTC,CASNLAGGPYEQFF
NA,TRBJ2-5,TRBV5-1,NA,TGCGCCAGCACCCCCGGGTCCCGGGGGCAAGAGACCCAGTACTTC,CASTPGSRGQETQYF
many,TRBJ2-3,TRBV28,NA,TGTGCCAGCAGTCGTTACCTTTTTCAGGGCCCAGGCACAGATACGCAGTATTTT,CASSRYLFQGPGTDTQYF
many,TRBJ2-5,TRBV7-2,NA,TGTGCCAGCAGCTTACACACAGGGTACCAAGAGACCCAGTACTTC,CASSLHTGYQETQYF
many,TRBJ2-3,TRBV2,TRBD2,TGTGCCTACCGGGGGGGACTAGGGGCAAATACGCAGTATTTT,CAYRGGLGANTQYF
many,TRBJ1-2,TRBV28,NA,TGTGCCAGCTATGTAGGGGGGAGAGGTGGCTACACCTTC,CASYVGGRGGYTF
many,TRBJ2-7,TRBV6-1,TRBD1,TGTGCCAGCAGTCAACCGGGACAGGGTCCCGAGCAGTACTTC,CASSQPGQGPEQYF
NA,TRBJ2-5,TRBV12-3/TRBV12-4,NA,TGTGCCAGCAGCATGGAAACGCAAGAGACCCAGTACTTC,CASSMETQETQYF
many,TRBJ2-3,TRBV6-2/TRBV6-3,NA,TGTGCCAGCAACCTAGGGGGAGCCACAGATACGCAGTATTTT,CASNLGGATDTQYF
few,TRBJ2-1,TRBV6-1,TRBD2,TGTGCCAGCAACCGCAATAGCGGGAGTAACAATGAGCAGTTCTTC,CASNRNSGSNNEQFF
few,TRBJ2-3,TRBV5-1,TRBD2,TGCGCCAGCAGCCCCCGAACTAGCGGGAGGGTTGGAGATACGCAGTATTTT,CASSPRTSGRVGDTQYF
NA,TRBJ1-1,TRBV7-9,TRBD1,TGTGCCGGCAGTGACAGGGGTCCGGACACTGAAGCTTTCTTT,CAGSDRGPDTEAFF
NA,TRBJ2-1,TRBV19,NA,TGTGCCAGTAGTATAGTAAAGGGGGGAGGGAATGAGCAGTTCTTC,CASSIVKGGGNEQFF
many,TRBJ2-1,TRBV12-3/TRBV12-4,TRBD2,TGTGCCAGCAGTCAAACCGGGACTAGCAAGCGTGGTGAGCAGTTCTTC,CASSQTGTSKRGEQFF
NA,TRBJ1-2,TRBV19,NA,TGTGCCAGTAGCGAGTTCTATGGCTACACCTTC,CASSEFYGYTF
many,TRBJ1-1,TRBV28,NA,TGTGCCAGCAGACCTGACAAGGGGGAAAACACTGAAGCTTTCTTT,CASRPDKGENTEAFF
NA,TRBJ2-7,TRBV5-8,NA,TGTGCCAGCAGCGCCTGGGACGGCCAAGGTTTATACGAGCAGTACTTC,CASSAWDGQGLYEQYF
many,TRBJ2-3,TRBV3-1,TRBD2,TGTGCCAGCAGCCCCACTAGCGGGAGTCAAGATACGCAGTATTTT,CASSPTSGSQDTQYF
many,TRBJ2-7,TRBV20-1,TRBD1,TGCAGTGCTAGAGGGACAGGGGTCGCCTACGAGCAGTACTTC,CSARGTGVAYEQYF
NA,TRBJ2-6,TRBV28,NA,TGTGCCAGCAGCGACGTACAGGGACCCGGGGCCAACGTCCTGACTTTC,CASSDVQGPGANVLTF
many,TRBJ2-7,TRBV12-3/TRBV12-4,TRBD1,TGTGCCAGCAGTTTTAAGGCGACAGGGCCTTGGGGGGAGCAGTACTTC,CASSFKATGPWGEQYF
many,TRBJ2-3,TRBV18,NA,TGTGCCAGCTCACCAGACTCTGACGATACGCAGTATTTT,CASSPDSDDTQYF
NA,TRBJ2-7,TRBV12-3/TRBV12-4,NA,TGTGCCAGTGGACCCGGTCCAACCTACGAGCAGTACTTC,CASGPGPTYEQYF
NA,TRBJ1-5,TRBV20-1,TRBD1,TGCAGTGCTAGAGATAACAGGGGAATAGGTCAGCCCCAGCATTTT,CSARDNRGIGQPQHF
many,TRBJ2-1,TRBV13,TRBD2,TGTGCCAGCAGCCTCCCGGGACTAGCGGGAGGGTTCTACAATGAGCAGTTCTTC,CASSLPGLAGGFYNEQFF
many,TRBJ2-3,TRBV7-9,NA,TGTGCCAGCAGCTCTACACAGTCCACAGATACGCAGTATTTT,CASSSTQSTDTQYF
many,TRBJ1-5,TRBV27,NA,TGTGCCAGCAGTTCCGGGCGGGGGGGATATAGCAATCAGCCCCAGCATTTT,CASSSGRGGYSNQPQHF
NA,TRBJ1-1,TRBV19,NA,TGTGCCAGTAGTATAGATCCGGTAGGGAACACTGAAGCTTTCTTT,CASSIDPVGNTEAFF
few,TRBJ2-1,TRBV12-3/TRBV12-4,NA,TGTGCCAGCAGAACCTGGCGGGAAGACAATGAGCAGTTCTTC,CASRTWREDNEQFF
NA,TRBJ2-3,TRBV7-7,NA,TGTGCTAGCAGCCCCGGGACAACTAGCACAGATACGCAGTATTTT,CASSPGTTSTDTQYF
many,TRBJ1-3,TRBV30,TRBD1,TGTGCCTGGAGTACGGGACAGCTCTCTGGAAACACCATATATTTT,CAWSTGQLSGNTIYF
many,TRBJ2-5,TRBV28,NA,TGTGCCAGCTGGACAGCTGTAGAGACCCAGTACTTC,CASWTAVETQYF